A selection of T cell receptor beta chains follows, all from one sample in a study of blood T cell repertoires in COVID-19. Clones were read by immunoSEQ multiplex PCR, and TCRdb kept only the in-frame ones, dropping some. Among about 670,000 clones, around 90% were seen once, and the ten largest hold roughly 0.25%. Sequenced: peripheral blood. Every receptor here comes from a woman between 18 and 29 years old with acute or convalescent COVID-19. Each CDR3 is given with its conserved first and last residue. The D gene is left open where the match is weak. Size values are once, few and many counts, or a class for expanded clones, and some rows have none.

>.|TRBJ2-3|TRBV6-1|TRBD2
TGTGCCAGCAGGGAAAAGGGACTAGCGGTCACAGATACGCAGTATTTT
CASREKGLAVTDTQYF
>once|TRBJ2-3|TRBV7-2|.
TGTGCCAGCAGCTTAGCCAGGGAAGATACGCAGTATTTT
CASSLAREDTQYF
>.|TRBJ1-6|TRBV28|.
TGTGCCAGCAGTTTCCCGGGAGGGGGGCCTGGTTCACCCCTCCACTTT
CASSFPGGGPGSPLHF
>once|TRBJ1-6|TRBV3-1/TRBV3-2|.
TGTGCCAGCAGCCAAGTCCGTGCAGGGCAAGCACCCCTCCACTTT
CASSQVRAGQAPLHF
>.|TRBJ2-1|TRBV7-2|TRBD2
TGTGCCAGCAGCTTAGCCTTTGTCGGGGGGAGTGAGCAGTTCTTC
CASSLAFVGGSEQFF
>.|TRBJ2-1|TRBV11-2|TRBD1
TGTGCCAGCGGGGGGACAGGGAAGAGCAATGAGCAGTTCTTC
CASGGTGKSNEQFF
>.|TRBJ1-1|TRBV23-1|.
TGCGCCAGCAGTCAAGGGCCAGACCTGAACACTGAAGCTTTCTTT
CASSQGPDLNTEAFF
>.|TRBJ1-1|TRBV6-5|.
TGTGCCAGCAGTTACGGTGTCAGGTTGAACACTGAAGCTTTCTTT
CASSYGVRLNTEAFF
>.|TRBJ1-2|TRBV5-1|.
TGCGCCAGCAGCCTCAGTTCTAACTATGGCTACACCTTC
CASSLSSNYGYTF
>.|TRBJ2-1|TRBV6-2/TRBV6-3|TRBD2
TGTGCCAGCAGTTACGGTGGTAGCGGGGGGGCCCCCTACAATGAGCAGTTCTTC
CASSYGGSGGAPYNEQFF
>.|TRBJ1-3|TRBV28|.
TGTGCCAGCAGTACTCGGACAGCCTCTGGAAACACCATATATTTT
CASSTRTASGNTIYF
>.|TRBJ1-5|TRBV7-2|.
TGTGCCAGCAGCTCTCGGGGGGGCGCCGGCAATCAGCCCCAGCATTTT
CASSSRGGAGNQPQHF
>few|TRBJ2-1|TRBV11-2|.
TGTGCCAGCAGCCTGGGGGCGGCTAATGAGCAGTTCTTC
CASSLGAANEQFF
>.|TRBJ1-1|TRBV5-1|.
TGCGCCAGCAGCTCCGGGAGGCCGTACACTGAAGCTTTCTTT
CASSSGRPYTEAFF
>.|TRBJ2-7|TRBV19|.
TGTGCCAGTAGTATAGGAGGACAGTCCTTTTCCTACGAGCAGTACTTC
CASSIGGQSFSYEQYF
>.|TRBJ2-6|TRBV13|TRBD2
TGTGCCAGCAGCTTTTTGGGGGGGACTGGGGCCAACGTCCTGACTTTC
CASSFLGGTGANVLTF
>few|TRBJ1-1|TRBV5-4|TRBD1
TGTGCCAGCAGCGCGGACAGGGTGCGGACTGAAGCTTTCTTT
CASSADRVRTEAFF
>.|TRBJ1-2|TRBV7-2|TRBD1
TGTGCCAGCAGCTTAAGGACAGGGCTTGGCTACACCTTC
CASSLRTGLGYTF
>.|TRBJ1-2|TRBV20-1|.
TGCAGTGCTAGTCCGGCAGGGCGGAGCTATGGCTACACCTTC
CSASPAGRSYGYTF
>.|TRBJ1-6|TRBV4-2|TRBD1
TGTGCCAGCAGCCAAGACCCGGGACAGCATAATTCACCCCTCCACTTT
CASSQDPGQHNSPLHF
>.|TRBJ1-1|TRBV5-6|.
TGTGCCAGCAGCCGAGGGACATCCGCTGAAGCTTTCTTT
CASSRGTSAEAFF
>.|TRBJ2-5|TRBV19|.
TGTGCCAGTAGTATGCCTACCCAAGAGACCCAGTACTTC
CASSMPTQETQYF
>.|TRBJ2-1|TRBV5-5|TRBD2
TGTGCCAGCAGACTCGGACTAGCGGAGGGTGAGCAGTTCTTC
CASRLGLAEGEQFF
>few|TRBJ1-1|TRBV4-1|TRBD1
TGCGCCAGCAGCTCAAGTGAGGCAGGGGGAAGGTACACTGAAGCTTTCTTT
CASSSSEAGGRYTEAFF
>.|TRBJ2-7|TRBV28|TRBD1
TGTGCCAGCAGTCTTGACAGGGACGAGCAGTACTTC
CASSLDRDEQYF
>.|TRBJ1-1|TRBV10-2|.
TGCGCCAGCAGTCTCACAGGCCCACCCACTGAAGCTTTCTTT
CASSLTGPPTEAFF
>.|TRBJ2-7|TRBV4-1|TRBD1
TGCGCCAGCAGCCACCAGGACAGGGAGACCTACGAGCAGTACTTC
CASSHQDRETYEQYF
>.|TRBJ2-3|TRBV7-3|.
TGTGCCAGCAGCTTATTAGGGGCTCAAAGGGCTAGCACAGATACGCAGTATTTT
CASSLLGAQRASTDTQYF
>.|TRBJ1-5|TRBV7-2|TRBD1
TGTGCCAGCAGCCCGAGGACAGGGGGCGATCAGCCCCAGCATTTT
CASSPRTGGDQPQHF
>.|TRBJ2-5|TRBV9|.
TGTGCCAGCAGCGTAGGGACAGCGCAAGAGACCCAGTACTTC
CASSVGTAQETQYF
>once|TRBJ1-2|TRBV4-1|.
TGCGCCAGCAGGAGGGGCTACACCTTC
CASRRGYTF
>.|TRBJ1-2|TRBV30|.
TGTGCCTGGACCAGGTCTAACTATGGCTACACCTTC
CAWTRSNYGYTF
>.|TRBJ1-2|TRBV5-1|.
TGCGCCAGCAGCTTGGACAGGGTGGGCTACACCTTC
CASSLDRVGYTF
>.|TRBJ2-2|TRBV25-1|TRBD2
TGTGCCAGCAGTCGGGGGGGTGATGGGCCGACCGGGGAGCTGTTTTTT
CASSRGGDGPTGELFF
>once|TRBJ1-2|TRBV19|.
TGTGCCAGTAGTCCCCGGAAAAGGGGCAGGAAATATGGCTACACCTTC
CASSPRKRGRKYGYTF
>.|TRBJ1-2|TRBV9|.
TGTGCCAGCAGCGCCGACAGCGCTAACTATGGCTACACCTTC
CASSADSANYGYTF
>.|TRBJ1-2|TRBV6-4|TRBD1
TGTGCCAGCAGTGATGGTTTCCTTGGACAGGGGGTCTATGGCTACACCTTC
CASSDGFLGQGVYGYTF
>.|TRBJ2-7|TRBV7-2|TRBD2
TGTGCCAGCAGCCCGGCCGGGACTATCCTCGCCAGGAAGCAGTACTTC
CASSPAGTILARKQYF
>.|TRBJ2-5|TRBV3-1/TRBV3-2|.
TGTGCCAGCAGCCGTATATTCTCGGGACACAAAAAATCAATTTTCCAAGAGACCCAGTACTTC
CASSRIFSGHKKSIFQETQYF
>.|TRBJ1-6|TRBV28|.
TGTGCCAGCAGTTTGAGGACAGCCCGCTCCTATAATTCACCCCTCCACTTT
CASSLRTARSYNSPLHF
>.|TRBJ2-3|TRBV5-6|.
TGTGCCAGCAGCTTGCCAAGGGAGACTCGCATATTAACGCAGTATTTT
CASSLPRETRILTQYF
>.|TRBJ2-1|TRBV30|.
TGTGCCTGGAGTAGGGGGGGCCGTGAGCAGTTCTTC
CAWSRGGREQFF
>many|TRBJ2-2|TRBV6-6|TRBD1
TGTGCCAGTTACTCCGGGACAGGCGTCACCGGGGAGCTGTTTTTT
CASYSGTGVTGELFF
>.|TRBJ2-1|TRBV18|.
TGTGCCAGCTCACCGCGACGACAATACTCCTACAATGAGCAGTTCTTC
CASSPRRQYSYNEQFF
>.|TRBJ2-1|TRBV5-1|TRBD2
TGCGCCAGCAGCTTGGGGGTCACTAGCGGGGTCGCCTACAATGAGCAGTTCTTC
CASSLGVTSGVAYNEQFF
>.|TRBJ1-2|TRBV20-1|TRBD1
TGCAGTACGGGACAGGGCTATGGCTACACCTTC
CSTGQGYGYTF
>.|TRBJ2-1|TRBV11-3|TRBD1
TGTGCCAGCGGGACAGGGGCCTACAATGAGCAGTTCTTC
CASGTGAYNEQFF
>once|TRBJ1-4|TRBV7-2|.
TGTGCCAGCAGCTTGGGCCCTAATGAAAAACTGTTTTTT
CASSLGPNEKLFF
>.|TRBJ1-2|TRBV9|TRBD1
TGTGCCAGCAGCGTAGCAGGGGGCAATGATGGCTACACCTTC
CASSVAGGNDGYTF
>once|TRBJ1-5|TRBV7-6|.
TGTGCCAGCAGCTCCAATACAGGTAGCAATCAGCCCCAGCATTTT
CASSSNTGSNQPQHF
>.|TRBJ1-1|TRBV11-3|.
TGTGCCAGCAGCAAAGAACAGGGCACTGAAGCTTTCTTT
CASSKEQGTEAFF
>.|TRBJ1-1|TRBV21-1|.
TGTGCCAGCAGCAAGTACAGACTGAACACTGAAGCTTTCTTT
CASSKYRLNTEAFF
>.|TRBJ2-7|TRBV24-1|TRBD1
TGTGCCACCAGTGATTCACAACCCGGGACAGGGGGCTACGAGCAGTACTTC
CATSDSQPGTGGYEQYF
>.|TRBJ2-2|TRBV14|.
TGTGCCAGCAGCCAAGGGAGGGACCTTCGGAACACCGGGGAGCTGTTTTTT
CASSQGRDLRNTGELFF
>.|TRBJ2-3|TRBV18|TRBD2
TGTGCCAGCTCACCCTCACCCGCGGGGGGAAGCACAGATACGCAGTATTTT
CASSPSPAGGSTDTQYF
>.|TRBJ1-2|TRBV5-4|TRBD1
TGTGCCAGCAGCTGGACAGGGGGATATGGCTACACCTTC
CASSWTGGYGYTF
>.|TRBJ1-1|TRBV9|.
TGTGCCAGCAGCGTAGACGCGGGGTCGGTAGAAGCTTTCTTT
CASSVDAGSVEAFF
>.|TRBJ1-2|TRBV12-3/TRBV12-4|.
TGTGCCAGCAACCTGGACACTCTGGGGGGCTACACCTTC
CASNLDTLGGYTF
>.|TRBJ2-7|TRBV10-2|TRBD1
TGCGCCAGCAGTGAGTCGGAGACAGGGGGCTACGAGCAGTACTTC
CASSESETGGYEQYF